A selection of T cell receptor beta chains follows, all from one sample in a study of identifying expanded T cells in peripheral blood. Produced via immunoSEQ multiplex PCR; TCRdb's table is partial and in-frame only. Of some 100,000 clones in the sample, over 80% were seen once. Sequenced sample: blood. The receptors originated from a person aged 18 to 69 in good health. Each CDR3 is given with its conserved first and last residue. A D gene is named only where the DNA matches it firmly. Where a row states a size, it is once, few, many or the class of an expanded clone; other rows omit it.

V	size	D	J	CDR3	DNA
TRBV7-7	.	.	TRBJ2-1	CASSSQDDLAKFF	TGTGCCAGCAGCTCCCAGGATGATCTAGCGAAGTTCTTC
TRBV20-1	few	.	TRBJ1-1	CSARVITEAFF	TGCAGTGCTAGAGTCATCACTGAAGCTTTCTTT
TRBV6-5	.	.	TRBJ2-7	CASSYSFGGADEQYF	TGTGCCAGCAGTTACTCGTTTGGGGGGGCCGACGAGCAGTACTTC
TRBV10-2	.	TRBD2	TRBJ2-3	CASSEFGGGAADTQYF	TGCGCCAGCAGTGAGTTTGGCGGGGGGGCTGCAGATACGCAGTATTTT
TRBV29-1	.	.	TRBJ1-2	CSASRRTVDGYTF	TGCAGCGCCTCACGCAGGACAGTCGATGGCTACACCTTC
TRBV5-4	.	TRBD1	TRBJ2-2	CASSSTGTGANTGELFF	TGTGCCAGCAGCTCGACCGGGACAGGGGCAAACACCGGGGAGCTGTTTTTT
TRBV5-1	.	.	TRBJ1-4	CASSRPGEKLFF	TGCGCCAGCAGTCGCCCGGGGGAAAAACTGTTTTTT
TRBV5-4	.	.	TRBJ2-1	CASSLEVGNYNEQFF	TGTGCCAGCAGCTTGGAGGTAGGGAACTACAATGAGCAGTTCTTC
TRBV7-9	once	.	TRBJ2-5	CASSARDSFTQYF	TGTGCCAGCAGCGCCAGAGACAGTTTTACCCAGTACTTC
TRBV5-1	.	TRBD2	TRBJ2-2	CASREGGGNTGELFF	TGCGCCAGTCGCGAGGGCGGGGGGAACACCGGGGAGCTGTTTTTT
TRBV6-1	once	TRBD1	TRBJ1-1	CASHSTGTGIAEAFF	TGTGCCAGCCATAGTACCGGGACAGGGATTGCTGAAGCTTTCTTT
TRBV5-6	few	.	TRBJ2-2	CASSFFTGELFF	TGTGCCAGCAGCTTCTTCACCGGGGAGCTGTTTTTT
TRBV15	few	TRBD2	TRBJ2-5	CATSERELRETQYF	TGTGCCACCAGCGAGCGGGAGCTTAGGGAGACCCAGTACTTC
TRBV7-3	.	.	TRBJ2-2	CASSQGVGGELFF	TGTGCCAGCAGCCAAGGGGTTGGCGGGGAGCTGTTTTTT
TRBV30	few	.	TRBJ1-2	CAWSAYATMGYGYTF	TGTGCCTGGAGTGCCTATGCAACGATGGGCTATGGCTACACCTTC
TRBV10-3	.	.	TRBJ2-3	CAISESLPSTDTQYF	TGTGCCATCAGTGAGTCGCTCCCTAGCACAGATACGCAGTATTTT
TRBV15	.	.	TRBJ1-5	CATSRARVGQPQHF	TGTGCCACCAGCAGAGCCAGGGTAGGGCAGCCCCAGCATTTT
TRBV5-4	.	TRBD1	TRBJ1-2	CASSSSTGGAEGYTF	TGTGCCAGCAGTTCCTCGACAGGGGGCGCGGAGGGCTACACCTTC
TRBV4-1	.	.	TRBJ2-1	CASSQDRLYNEQFF	TGCGCCAGCAGCCAAGATAGACTGTACAATGAGCAGTTCTTC
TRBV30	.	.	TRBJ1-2	CAWSVSRGYTF	TGTGCCTGGAGTGTATCCCGTGGCTACACCTTC
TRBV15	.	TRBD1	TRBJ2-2	CATSRGPGQGIDGELFF	TGTGCCACCAGCAGAGGCCCGGGACAGGGGATAGACGGGGAGCTGTTTTTT
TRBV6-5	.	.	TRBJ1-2	CASSYRVGGARGYTF	TGTGCCAGCAGTTATCGTGTCGGGGGGGCGCGGGGCTACACCTTC
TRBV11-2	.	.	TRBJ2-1	CASSLGLYNEQFF	TGTGCCAGCAGCCTGGGACTCTACAATGAGCAGTTCTTC
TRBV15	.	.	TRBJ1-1	CATSRAGDTEAFF	TGTGCCACCAGCAGAGCGGGGGACACTGAAGCTTTCTTT
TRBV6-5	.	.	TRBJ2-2	CASQQGGVNTGELFF	TGTGCCAGCCAGCAAGGGGGGGTAAACACCGGGGAGCTGTTTTTT
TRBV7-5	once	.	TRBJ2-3	CVRSHRSGNASTDTQYF	TGTGTCAGAAGCCACCGGTCGGGGAATGCTAGCACAGATACGCAGTATTTT
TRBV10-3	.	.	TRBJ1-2	CAISEVGLGGYTF	TGTGCCATCAGTGAGGTTGGCCTCGGTGGCTACACCTTC
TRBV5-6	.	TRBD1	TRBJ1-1	CASSVDRASEAFF	TGTGCCAGCAGCGTGGACAGGGCCTCTGAAGCTTTCTTT
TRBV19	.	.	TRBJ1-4	CASSIITNEKLFF	TGTGCCAGTAGTATAATTACTAATGAAAAACTGTTTTTT
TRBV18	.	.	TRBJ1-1	CASSLGTPGAEAFF	TGTGCCAGCTCTCTCGGGACACCTGGTGCTGAAGCTTTCTTT
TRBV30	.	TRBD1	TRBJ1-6	CAWSPGTGSFTYNSPLHF	TGTGCCTGGAGCCCCGGGACAGGATCTTTTACTTATAATTCACCCCTCCACTTT
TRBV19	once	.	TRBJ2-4	CASSPKVMLAKNIQYF	TGTGCCAGTAGTCCCAAGGTAATGCTAGCCAAAAACATTCAGTACTTC
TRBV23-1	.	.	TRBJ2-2	CARPTPGPVMDTGELFF	TGCGCCAGACCGACCCCAGGACCCGTGATGGACACCGGGGAGCTGTTTTTT
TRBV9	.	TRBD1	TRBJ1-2	CASSGEGGRGRGYGYTF	TGTGCCAGCAGCGGGGAAGGGGGCCGGGGCCGCGGCTATGGCTACACCTTC
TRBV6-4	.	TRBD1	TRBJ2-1	CASRAQGAGYNEQFF	TGTGCCAGCAGAGCACAGGGGGCTGGCTACAATGAGCAGTTCTTC
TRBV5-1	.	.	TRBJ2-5	CASFRQQETQYF	TGCGCCAGCTTCCGGCAGCAAGAGACCCAGTACTTC